The 9 T cell receptor beta chains below come from one sample, sequenced in a study of Graves' ophthalmopathy and Graves' hyperthyroidism. Amplifying from RNA transcripts, the study obtained TCR beta CDR3 regions. HTBI primers were employed in first-round RT-PCR, then a second-round multiplex PCR followed. TCRdb redid the calling of the multiplex PCR reads with MiXCR, one entry per CDR3 protein. In the table there are 600,000 to 650,000 distinct CDR3 sequences, 22% of which are singletons. The sample consisted of peripheral blood. The receptors here all came from a woman between 18 and 29 years old with stable Graves' hyperthyroidism. Some clones in this sample may be carry-over from other donors' samples.

Concerning this clonotype itself: This sequence may be a read error, since a much larger clone differs from it by one base. The chain is built from TRBV14 and TRBJ2-2, with TRBD2 as a possible D gene (5 bases). The CDR3 runs 16 residues. Germline V gene sequence: CDR1 SGHDN, CDR2 FVKESK. CDR3 protein: CASSPPVRTNTGELVF. The CDR3 region has the DNA TGTGCCAGCAGCCCACCCGTGAGGACGAACACCGGGGAGCTGGTTTTT.

This clonotype was detected many times. This chain uses TRBV6-2 or TRBV6-3 with TRBJ2-5; TRBD1 is a possible D gene (6 bases). Looked up from germline, CDR1 is MNHEY and CDR2 is SVGEGT. V lost 6 bases and J 2 bases, leaving 16 bases between the germline ends. The CDR3 sequence is 15 residues long. In nucleotides, the CDR3 is TGTGCCAGCAGCCCCACCCGACAGGTTCAAGAGACCCAGTACTTC. Amino acids: CASSPTRQVQETQYF.

The chain carries TRBV29-1 and TRBJ2-7; D perhaps matches TRBD1 (6 bases). Trimming took off 5 bases at V and 0 bases at J, with 11 bases between the two ends. The length of the CDR3 is 13 residues. Germline CDR1 reads SQVTM; CDR2 reads ANQGSEA. The CDR3 DNA reads TGCAGCGTTTTCGGACAGCCCTCCTACGAGCAGTACTTC. Protein: CSVFGQPSYEQYF.

This clonotype was found many times. The chain joins TRBV5-1 to TRBJ1-1; 7 bases agree with TRBD1. The CDR3 is made up of 14 amino acids. The V segment lost 5 bases and the J segment 3 bases; nucleotides outside the gene matches: 7. Germline CDR1 is SGHRS and CDR2 is YFSETQ. CDR3 region: CASRPRQGDTEAFF. CDR3 nucleotides: TGCGCCAGCAGACCCCGACAGGGCGACACTGAAGCTTTCTTT.

This clonotype was seen at least ten times. Written as DNA, the CDR3 is TGTGCCATCGGGACAGGGTATAATTCACCCCTCCACTTT. Translated: CAIGTGYNSPLHF. This chain connects TRBV6-1 to TRBJ1-6, with 9 bases identical to TRBD1. J gave up 4 bases and V 10 bases, and 2 bases lay outside the gene matches. The CDR3 loop spans 13 amino acids. CDR1 MNHNS and CDR2 SASEGT come from the germline V gene.

This clonotype has ten or more counts. The J gene is TRBJ2-5, the V gene TRBV30; maybe TRBD1 (5 bases). There are 12 residues in the CDR3. V was clipped by 0 bases and J by 5 bases, with 7 bases between them. Germline CDR1 is GTSNPN and CDR2 is SVGIG (reference sequence). This CDR3 is CAWSVNRETQYF. CDR3 coding DNA: TGTGCCTGGAGTGTGAACAGGGAGACCCAGTACTTC.

This clonotype was counted at least ten times. The chain is built from TRBV12-3 or TRBV12-4 and TRBJ2-5, with a tentative D call TRBD2 (6 bases). Trimming cost V 5 bases and J 1 base, with 20 bases left between them. There are 17 residues in the CDR3. CDR3 sequence reads: CASSPPGTREPQETQYF. In DNA form, the CDR3 reads TGTGCCAGCAGTCCACCCGGGACGCGGGAACCCCAAGAGACCCAGTACTTC.

This clonotype was observed many times. The genes are TRBV6-1 and TRBJ2-7; 10 bases agree with TRBD2. The germline CDR1 and CDR2 sequences are MNHNS and SASEGT. The V segment lost 5 bases and the J segment 4 bases; nucleotides outside the gene matches: 8. The CDR3 is 15 residues long. The CDR3 coding sequence is TGTGCCAGCAGTCTTTGTAGCGGGGGGACATACGAGCAGTACTTC. Its protein is CASSLCSGGTYEQYF.

On this clonotype: A read error is possible here, since a much larger clone lies one base away. The chain links TRBV29-1 to TRBJ2-2, with D possibly called TRBD1 or TRBD2 (5 bases each). Trimming removed 3 bases from V and 1 base from J, with 12 bases in between. Germline-derived CDR1 and CDR2 are SQVTM and ANQGSEA. The CDR3 contains 15 residues. The CDR3 reads CSVEGDEGNTGELFF. CDR3 bases: TGCAGCGTTGAGGGGGACGAAGGGAACACCGGGGAGCTGTTTTTT.